The rows below give T cell receptor beta chains drawn from one sample of a study of T cells after yellow fever vaccination. Each CDR3 protein is one row after TCRdb ran MiXCR on the 5' RACE reads. The data contain a few hundred thousand distinct CDR3 sequences, 6.2% of them singletons. The sequences come from PBMCs, collected 5 days after the yellow fever booster vaccination. These receptors came from a man in his thirties or forties who received the YFV17D yellow fever vaccine. The CDR3 runs from the conserved cysteine through the conserved F or W. D genes are given only for firm matches. The size field is filled for only some rows; it gives once, few, many or a size class.

D,V,size,J,CDR3,DNA
TRBD2,TRBV5-1,NA,TRBJ2-1,CARSLSRTSGSSYNEQFF,TGCGCCAGAAGCTTGTCCCGGACTAGCGGGAGCTCCTACAATGAGCAGTTCTTC
NA,TRBV6-1,NA,TRBJ2-3,CASSTGDGGLTDTQYF,TGTGCCAGCAGTACCGGGGACGGAGGCCTCACAGATACGCAGTATTTT
TRBD2,TRBV7-2,NA,TRBJ2-2,CASSRGGRTGELFF,TGTGCCAGCAGCCGGGGGGGCAGGACCGGGGAGCTGTTTTTT
TRBD1,TRBV6-6,once,TRBJ2-1,CASCGQDDYNEQFF,TGTGCCAGCTGTGGACAGGACGATTACAATGAGCAGTTCTTC
NA,TRBV20-1,NA,TRBJ1-3,CCFPGRGPSGNTIYF,TGCTGCTTTCCCGGGCGGGGCCCCTCTGGAAACACCATATATTTT
NA,TRBV30,NA,TRBJ1-2,CAWTYGGGGYTF,TGTGCCTGGACGTACGGGGGTGGAGGCTACACCTTC
TRBD2,TRBV7-2,few,TRBJ2-5,CASSKGLAGGPGETQYF,TGTGCCAGCAGCAAGGGACTAGCGGGAGGCCCGGGGGAGACCCAGTACTTC
TRBD2,TRBV20-1,few,TRBJ2-3,CSAGAGGTDTQYF,TGCAGTGCGGGAGCGGGAGGGACAGATACGCAGTATTTT
NA,TRBV29-1,NA,TRBJ2-5,CSVGGRWETQYF,TGCAGCGTGGGGGGTCGGTGGGAGACCCAGTACTTC
NA,TRBV5-4,many,TRBJ2-7,CASSFRATNEQYF,TGTGCCAGCAGCTTTCGGGCGACGAACGAGCAGTACTTC
NA,TRBV7-6,NA,TRBJ2-3,CASSSRRASVADTQYF,TGTGCCAGCAGCTCACGACGAGCTAGCGTGGCAGATACGCAGTATTTT
TRBD1,TRBV5-1,few,TRBJ2-7,CASSTPGQGGEQYF,TGCGCCAGCAGCACCCCGGGACAGGGCGGCGAGCAGTACTTC
TRBD2,TRBV7-9,NA,TRBJ2-7,CASSKTSDNYEQYF,TGTGCCAGCAGCAAAACTAGCGACAACTACGAGCAGTACTTC
TRBD2,TRBV20-1,few,TRBJ2-1,CSASGRAPNEQFF,TGCAGTGCTAGCGGGAGGGCACCCAATGAGCAGTTCTTC
NA,TRBV25-1,many,TRBJ2-2,CASSARTVTGELFF,TGTGCCAGCAGTGCCCGGACAGTTACCGGGGAGCTGTTTTTT
NA,TRBV7-9,many,TRBJ2-5,CASSGAETQYF,TGTGCCAGCAGCGGCGCGGAGACCCAGTACTTC
TRBD2,TRBV5-1,few,TRBJ2-5,CASSLDAGEAETQYF,TGCGCCAGCAGTCTGGACGCGGGAGAGGCGGAGACCCAGTACTTC
NA,TRBV20-1,NA,TRBJ2-2,CSAPGPGVVGTGELFF,TGCAGTGCTCCCGGCCCAGGAGTGGTTGGCACCGGGGAGCTGTTTTTT
NA,TRBV4-2,few,TRBJ2-2,CASSHPQRDTGELFF,TGTGCCAGCAGCCATCCCCAGCGGGACACCGGGGAGCTGTTTTTT
TRBD2,TRBV7-3,NA,TRBJ2-2,CASSPGTSGSGELFF,TGTGCCAGCAGCCCCGGGACTAGCGGGAGCGGGGAGCTGTTTTTT
TRBD1,TRBV7-8,NA,TRBJ1-6,CASSAGTGDSPLHF,TGTGCCAGCAGCGCCGGGACAGGGGATTCACCCCTCCACTTT
NA,TRBV29-1,NA,TRBJ2-5,CSETLPGQETQYF,TGCAGCGAGACACTCCCGGGGCAAGAGACCCAGTACTTC
NA,TRBV12-3/TRBV12-4,few,TRBJ2-6,CASSYTDSSSGANVLTF,TGTGCCAGCAGTTATACGGACAGTTCCTCTGGGGCCAACGTCCTGACTTTC
NA,TRBV7-2,many,TRBJ2-3,CASSFSDTQYF,TGTGCCAGCAGTTTTTCAGATACGCAGTATTTT
TRBD2,TRBV5-6,many,TRBJ2-3,CASSPPTSGSDTQYF,TGTGCCAGCAGCCCCCCGACTAGCGGCTCAGATACGCAGTATTTT
NA,TRBV20-1,few,TRBJ2-1,CSAGPGPPRSSYNEQFF,TGCAGTGCGGGACCGGGACCACCAAGGAGTTCCTACAATGAGCAGTTCTTC
NA,TRBV20-1,many,TRBJ2-1,CSPSLPTYNEQFF,TGCAGCCCAAGCCTTCCGACCTACAATGAGCAGTTCTTC
TRBD2,TRBV12-3/TRBV12-4,many,TRBJ2-7,CASRHSGSSYEQYF,TGTGCCAGCAGACATAGCGGGAGTTCCTACGAGCAGTACTTC
NA,TRBV6-2/TRBV6-3,NA,TRBJ2-3,CASSYSLKGLTQYF,TGTGCCAGCAGTTACTCTCTCAAGGGGTTGACGCAGTATTTT
NA,TRBV20-1,few,TRBJ1-5,CSARDGYSNQPQHF,TGCAGTGCTAGAGACGGTTATAGCAATCAGCCCCAGCATTTT
NA,TRBV14,NA,TRBJ1-1,CASSPYAGFNTEAFF,TGTGCCAGCAGCCCTTATGCGGGGTTCAACACTGAAGCTTTCTTT
NA,TRBV23-1,NA,TRBJ2-7,CASCTGKVWDVQYF,TGCGCCAGCTGTACAGGGAAAGTGTGGGATGTGCAGTACTTC
NA,TRBV10-3,few,TRBJ2-3,CAISEAPDTQYF,TGTGCCATCAGTGAAGCCCCAGATACGCAGTATTTT
NA,TRBV9,many,TRBJ2-5,CASSASGAGFETQYF,TGTGCCAGCAGCGCCTCCGGCGCGGGATTCGAGACCCAGTACTTC
NA,TRBV7-9,many,TRBJ1-1,CASRLNREDTEAFF,TGTGCCAGCAGGCTTAATAGAGAGGACACTGAAGCTTTCTTT
TRBD1,TRBV28,few,TRBJ1-2,CASRSTGGAPFSTF,TGTGCCAGCAGATCTACAGGGGGCGCCCCGTTTTCCACCTTC
NA,TRBV5-1,few,TRBJ2-2,CASSLAGLEVTGELFF,TGCGCCAGCAGCTTGGCGGGTCTAGAGGTCACCGGGGAGCTGTTTTTT
TRBD2,TRBV10-3,NA,TRBJ2-5,CAISDPLAGAIQETQYF,TGTGCCATCAGTGATCCCCTAGCGGGAGCCATACAAGAGACCCAGTACTTC
TRBD1,TRBV20-1,NA,TRBJ2-3,CCARVIGQGLSDTQYF,TGCTGTGCTAGAGTGATCGGACAGGGCTTATCAGATACGCAGTATTTT
TRBD1,TRBV7-2,NA,TRBJ2-2,CASSLGTGETGELFF,TGTGCCAGCAGCCTAGGGACAGGGGAGACCGGGGAGCTGTTTTTT
NA,TRBV27,NA,TRBJ2-7,CASGPWGDFYYEQYF,TGTGCCAGCGGGCCTTGGGGTGACTTCTACTACGAGCAGTACTTC
NA,TRBV25-1,many,TRBJ2-1,CASSEGKIQFF,TGTGCCAGCAGTGAAGGGAAGATCCAGTTCTTC
TRBD2,TRBV25-1,NA,TRBJ2-7,CASSGVGLAAGLVSYEQYF,TGTGCCAGCAGTGGTGTTGGTCTGGCCGCGGGACTAGTCTCCTACGAGCAGTACTTC